This is a list of T cell receptor beta chains from one sample in a study of CD8 T cells in ankylosing spondylitis. In TCRdb, the 5' RACE reads were re-called with MiXCR into one record per CDR3 protein. Counted here are some 330,000 distinct CDR3 sequences, less than 10% occurring once; the ten biggest clones make up more than 12%. Sequencing was performed on blood, either unsorted or a sorted T cell fraction (not recorded which). These receptors were collected from a male donor with ankylosing spondylitis. Both conserved end residues are part of each CDR3. The D gene is left open where the match is weak. Size is omitted from some rows. Given values are once, few, many or a class for expanded clones.

size	J	V	D	DNA	CDR3
-	TRBJ1-4	TRBV5-1	-	TGCGCCAGCAGCACGGGGGACGCTGGGGAAAAACTGTTTTTT	CASSTGDAGEKLFF
few	TRBJ1-1	TRBV6-2/TRBV6-3	TRBD1	TGTGCCAGCAGTAGGGCTCCCGGGACAGTGAACACTGAAGCTTTCTTT	CASSRAPGTVNTEAFF
many	TRBJ1-1	TRBV7-9	TRBD1	TGTGCCAGCAGCCTGCGGACAGGGCCGAACACTGAAGCTTTCTTT	CASSLRTGPNTEAFF
few	TRBJ2-6	TRBV9	-	TGTGCCAGCAGTCCTGGAGGGGCCAACGTCCTGACTTTC	CASSPGGANVLTF
many	TRBJ1-1	TRBV11-1	-	TGTGCCAGCGTCGATGGGGACACTGAAGCTTTCTTT	CASVDGDTEAFF
few	TRBJ2-1	TRBV6-1	-	TGTGCCAGCAGCCCGGTGGCCCTACCGGACAATGAGCAGTTCTTC	CASSPVALPDNEQFF
few	TRBJ2-7	TRBV4-3	TRBD1	TGCGCCAGCAGCCACTACCCGGGACAGGGGACCTACGAGCAGTACTTC	CASSHYPGQGTYEQYF
many	TRBJ2-7	TRBV29-1	-	TGCAGCGTTGAAGGACTTCTAAACGAGCAGTACTTC	CSVEGLLNEQYF
-	TRBJ2-5	TRBV6-2/TRBV6-3	-	TGTGCCAGCAGCGATAATCGAGAGACCCAGTACTTC	CASSDNRETQYF
many	TRBJ1-2	TRBV5-1	-	TGCGCCAGCAGCTTGGCCGGGGGAGTGAGCTATGGCTACACCTTC	CASSLAGGVSYGYTF
few	TRBJ2-7	TRBV5-5	TRBD2	TGTGCCAGCAGCTTCCTAGCGGGAGGGCCCTACGAGCAGTACTTC	CASSFLAGGPYEQYF
many	TRBJ1-2	TRBV6-2/TRBV6-3	-	TGTGCCAGCGGAGACACATCTAACTATGGCTACACCTTC	CASGDTSNYGYTF
many	TRBJ2-3	TRBV4-1	-	TGCGCCAGCAGCCGGGGAGATACGCAGTATTTT	CASSRGDTQYF
-	TRBJ2-7	TRBV5-1	-	TGCGCCAGCGGAGGGCAGGCCTTCTCGGGTACCTACGAGCAGTACTTC	CASGGQAFSGTYEQYF
-	TRBJ2-5	TRBV3-1	-	TGTGCCAGCAGCCAAGTCGACAGGCCACCGGGAGAGACCCAGTACTTC	CASSQVDRPPGETQYF
many	TRBJ2-1	TRBV28	-	TGTGCCAGCAGTCCACCTAATCGGGCGCAAAAGGGCAATGAGCAGTTCTTC	CASSPPNRAQKGNEQFF
few	TRBJ2-3	TRBV5-1	TRBD2	TGCGCCAGCAGCCTAGGACTAGCGGGAGAAGCAGATACGCAGTATTTT	CASSLGLAGEADTQYF
few	TRBJ2-7	TRBV29-1	TRBD1	TGCAGCATTTTGGACAGGGCCCGGTCGGAGCAGTACTTC	CSILDRARSEQYF
-	TRBJ2-1	TRBV4-2	TRBD1	TGTGCCAGCAGCACCCGGGACAGGGGGCTCGATGAGCAGTTCTTC	CASSTRDRGLDEQFF
many	TRBJ1-6	TRBV5-6	-	TGTGCCAGCAGCTTGGAACGGAGGGATTCACCCCTCCACTTT	CASSLERRDSPLHF
few	TRBJ1-3	TRBV7-3	-	TGTGCCAGCAGCTTACAGCATGGAAACACCATATATTTT	CASSLQHGNTIYF
many	TRBJ2-1	TRBV20-1	TRBD2	TGCAGTGCTAGAGCCGGGTCTAGCGGGAGGAATGAGCAGTTCTTC	CSARAGSSGRNEQFF
many	TRBJ1-6	TRBV4-3	TRBD1	TGCGCCAGCAGCCAAGATGGTGGGGCAGGGGGTTCACCCCTCCACTTT	CASSQDGGAGGSPLHF
few	TRBJ2-5	TRBV29-1	-	TGCAGCGTGGCCGGTGAGACCCAGTACTTC	CSVAGETQYF
-	TRBJ2-7	TRBV5-1	TRBD1	TGCGCCAGCAGCCTATGGACAGGGACAAACCCCGACGAGCAGTACTTC	CASSLWTGTNPDEQYF
-	TRBJ2-7	TRBV5-1	TRBD1	TGCGCCAGCAGCTTGACGGGACAGAACTCCTACGAGCAGTACTTC	CASSLTGQNSYEQYF
-	TRBJ1-5	TRBV4-1	-	TGCGCCAGCAGTCCGCACAGAGATAGCAATCAGCCCCAGCATTTT	CASSPHRDSNQPQHF
-	TRBJ2-3	TRBV5-1	TRBD2	TGCGCCAGCAGCCGACGTGGGCTAGCGGGAGGCACAGATACGCAGTATTTT	CASSRRGLAGGTDTQYF
-	TRBJ1-2	TRBV27	TRBD1	TGTGCCAGCAGCCCTGGCCAATGGGCACAGGGGACCCATGGCTACACCTTC	CASSPGQWAQGTHGYTF
many	TRBJ1-2	TRBV12-3/TRBV12-4	-	TGTGCCAGCAGCACCACAGCGAACCTCGGGATCCCGCACAATGGCTACACCTTC	CASSTTANLGIPHNGYTF
many	TRBJ2-2	TRBV5-1	TRBD1	TGCGCCAGCAGCTTGGAACAGGGGGCCGGCACCGGGGAGCTGTTTTTT	CASSLEQGAGTGELFF